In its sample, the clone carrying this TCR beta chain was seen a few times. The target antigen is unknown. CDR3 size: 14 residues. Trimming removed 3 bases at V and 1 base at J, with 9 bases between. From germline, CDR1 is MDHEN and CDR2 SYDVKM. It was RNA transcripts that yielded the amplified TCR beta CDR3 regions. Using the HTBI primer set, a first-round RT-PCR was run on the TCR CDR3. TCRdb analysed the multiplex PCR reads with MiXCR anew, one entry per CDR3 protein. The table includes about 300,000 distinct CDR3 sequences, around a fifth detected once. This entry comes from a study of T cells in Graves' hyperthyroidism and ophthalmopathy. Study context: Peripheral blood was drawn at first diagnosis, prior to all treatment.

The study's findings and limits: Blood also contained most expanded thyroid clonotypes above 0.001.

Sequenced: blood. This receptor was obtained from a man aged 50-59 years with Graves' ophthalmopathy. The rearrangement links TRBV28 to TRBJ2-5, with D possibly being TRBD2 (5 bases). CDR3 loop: CASSFPGTQETQYF. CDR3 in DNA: TGTGCCAGCAGTTTTCCGGGAACCCAAGAGACCCAGTACTTC.